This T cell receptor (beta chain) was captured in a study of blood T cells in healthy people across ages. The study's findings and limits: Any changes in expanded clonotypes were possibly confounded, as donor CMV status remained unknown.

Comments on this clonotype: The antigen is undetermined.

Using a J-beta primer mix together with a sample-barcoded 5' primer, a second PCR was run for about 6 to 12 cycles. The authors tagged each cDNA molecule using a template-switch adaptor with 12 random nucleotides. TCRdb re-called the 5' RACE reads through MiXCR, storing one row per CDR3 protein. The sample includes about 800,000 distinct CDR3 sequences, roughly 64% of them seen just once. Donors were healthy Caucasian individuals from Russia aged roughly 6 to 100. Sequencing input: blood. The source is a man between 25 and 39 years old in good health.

Here the CDR3 DNA reads TGTGCCAGCAGCACTGCCAACCCCGGGACTTCCTACGAGCAGTACTTC. Its translation: CASSTANPGTSYEQYF. This chain uses TRBV7-9 with TRBJ2-7; the D gene is possibly TRBD2 (6 bases). Trimming took off 5 bases at V and 1 base at J, with 18 bases between the two ends. This CDR3 is built from 16 residues. Germline loops: CDR1 SEHNR, CDR2 FQNEAQ (reference sequence).